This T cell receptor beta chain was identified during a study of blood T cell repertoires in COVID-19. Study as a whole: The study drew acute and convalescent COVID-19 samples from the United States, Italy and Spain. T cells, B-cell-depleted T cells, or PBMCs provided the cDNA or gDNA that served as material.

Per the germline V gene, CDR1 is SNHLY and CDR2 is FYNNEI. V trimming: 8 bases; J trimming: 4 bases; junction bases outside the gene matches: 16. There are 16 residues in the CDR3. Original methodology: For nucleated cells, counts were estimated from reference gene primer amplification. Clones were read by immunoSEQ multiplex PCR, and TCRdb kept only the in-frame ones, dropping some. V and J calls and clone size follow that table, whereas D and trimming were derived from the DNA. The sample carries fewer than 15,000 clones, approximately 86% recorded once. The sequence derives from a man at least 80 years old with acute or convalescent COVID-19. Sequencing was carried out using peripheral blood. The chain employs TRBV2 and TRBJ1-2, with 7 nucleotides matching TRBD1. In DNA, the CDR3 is TGTGCCAGCTTTTCCCTCGGAGAGGGGGCGAGCTATGGCTACACCTTC. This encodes CASFSLGEGASYGYTF.